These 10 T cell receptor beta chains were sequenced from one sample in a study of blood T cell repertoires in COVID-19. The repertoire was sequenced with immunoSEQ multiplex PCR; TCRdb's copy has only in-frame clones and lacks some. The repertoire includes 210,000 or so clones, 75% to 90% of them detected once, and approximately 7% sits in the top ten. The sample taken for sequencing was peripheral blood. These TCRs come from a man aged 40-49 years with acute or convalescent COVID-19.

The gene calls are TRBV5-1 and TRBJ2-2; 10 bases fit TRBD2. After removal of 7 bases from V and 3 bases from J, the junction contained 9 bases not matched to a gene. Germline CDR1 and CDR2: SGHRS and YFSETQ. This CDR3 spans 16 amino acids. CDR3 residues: CASSLAGTSDTGELFF. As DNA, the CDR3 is TGCGCCAGCTCCCTTGCAGGGACTAGCGACACCGGGGAGCTGTTTTTT.

DNA of the CDR3: TGCAGCGTTGCCCAGGGGGTTGGTGGTACTGAAGCTTTCTTT. This encodes CSVAQGVGGTEAFF. The genes are TRBV29-1 and TRBJ1-1, with TRBD1 identical over 7 bases. With V trimmed by 4 bases and J by 5 bases, 10 bases remained unmatched. This CDR3 spans 14 amino acids. Germline V gene lookup returns CDR1 SQVTM and CDR2 ANQGSEA.

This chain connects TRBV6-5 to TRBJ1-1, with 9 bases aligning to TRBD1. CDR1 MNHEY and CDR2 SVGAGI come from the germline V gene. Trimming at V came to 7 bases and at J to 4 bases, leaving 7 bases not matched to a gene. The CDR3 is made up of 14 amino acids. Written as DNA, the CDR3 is TGTGCCAGCACCCTAGGGGGACAGGGCACTGAAGCTTTCTTT. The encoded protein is CASTLGGQGTEAFF.

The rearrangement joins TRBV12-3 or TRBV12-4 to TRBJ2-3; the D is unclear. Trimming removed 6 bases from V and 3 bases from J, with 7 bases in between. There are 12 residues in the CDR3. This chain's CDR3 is CASRLITDTQYF. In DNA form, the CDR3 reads TGTGCCAGCAGACTGATAACAGATACGCAGTATTTT.

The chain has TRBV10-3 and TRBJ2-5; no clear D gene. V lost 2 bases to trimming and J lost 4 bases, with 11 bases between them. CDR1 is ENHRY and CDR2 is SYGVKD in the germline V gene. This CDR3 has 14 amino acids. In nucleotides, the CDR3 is TGTGCCATCAGTGAGGGGCTGCCCGGAGAGACCCAGTACTTC. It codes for CAISEGLPGETQYF.

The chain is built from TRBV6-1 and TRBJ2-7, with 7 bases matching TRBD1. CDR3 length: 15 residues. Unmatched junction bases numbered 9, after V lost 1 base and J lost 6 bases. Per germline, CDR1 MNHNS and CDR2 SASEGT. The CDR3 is CASSEEGQRSTEQYF. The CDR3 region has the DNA TGTGCCAGCAGTGAAGAGGGACAGCGTTCCACCGAGCAGTACTTC.

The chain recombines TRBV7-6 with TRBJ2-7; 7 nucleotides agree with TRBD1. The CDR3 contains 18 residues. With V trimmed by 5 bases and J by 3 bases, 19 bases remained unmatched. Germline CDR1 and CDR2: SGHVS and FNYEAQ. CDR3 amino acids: CASSATTAARQGHYEQYF. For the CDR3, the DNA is TGTGCCAGCAGCGCCACCACAGCCGCGAGACAGGGTCACTACGAGCAGTACTTC.

The CDR3 coding sequence is TGTGCCAGCAGCACTACCGGGACAGAGGTCTCCTACGAGCAGTACTTC. As protein: CASSTTGTEVSYEQYF. The gene calls are TRBV21-1 and TRBJ2-7; the table calls TRBD1, which could not be checked here. TRBV21-1 constitutes a pseudogene. The CDR3 totals 16 residues.

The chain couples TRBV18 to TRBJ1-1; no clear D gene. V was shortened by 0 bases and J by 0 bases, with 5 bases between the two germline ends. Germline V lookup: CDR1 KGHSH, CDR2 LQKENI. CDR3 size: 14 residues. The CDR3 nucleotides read TGTGCCAGCTCACCACCGTTATTGAACACTGAAGCTTTCTTT. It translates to CASSPPLLNTEAFF.

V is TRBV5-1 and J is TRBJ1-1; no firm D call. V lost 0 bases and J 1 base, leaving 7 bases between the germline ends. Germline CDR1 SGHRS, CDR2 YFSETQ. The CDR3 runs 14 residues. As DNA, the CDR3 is TGCGCCAGCAGCTTGGACACACGGAACACTGAAGCTTTCTTT. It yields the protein CASSLDTRNTEAFF. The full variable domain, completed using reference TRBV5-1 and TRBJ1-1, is KAGVTQTPRYLIKTRGQQVTLSCSPISGHRSVSWYQQTPGQGLQFLFEYFSETQRNKGNFPGRFSGRQFSNSRSEMNVSTLELGDSALYLCASSLDTRNTEAFFGQGTRLTVV.